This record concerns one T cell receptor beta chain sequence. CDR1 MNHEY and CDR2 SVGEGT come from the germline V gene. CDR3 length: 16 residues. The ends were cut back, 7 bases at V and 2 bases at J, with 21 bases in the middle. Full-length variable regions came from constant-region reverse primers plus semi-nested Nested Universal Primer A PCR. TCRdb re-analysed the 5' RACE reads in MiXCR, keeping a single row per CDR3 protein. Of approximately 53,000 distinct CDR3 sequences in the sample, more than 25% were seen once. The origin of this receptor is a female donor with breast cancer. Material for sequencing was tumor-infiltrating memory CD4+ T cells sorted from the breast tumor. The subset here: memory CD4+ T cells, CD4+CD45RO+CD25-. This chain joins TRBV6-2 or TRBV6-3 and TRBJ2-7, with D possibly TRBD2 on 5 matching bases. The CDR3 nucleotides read TGTGCCAGCACACCGCGGGCGGCGCCGGTCCCCTACGAGCAGTACTTC. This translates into CASTPRAAPVPYEQYF.